The clone carrying this T cell receptor (beta chain) was counted many times. Its specificity is not known. TCRdb re-derived calls from the RT-PCR reads in MiXCR, one entry per CDR3 protein. The table shows under 850,000 distinct CDR3 sequences, with about 18% occurring only once. The data derive from a study of response to subunit inactivated influenza vaccine. Broader study findings: Only a handful of new T cells, the authors suggested, are recruited with each seasonal influenza vaccination.

The sequence came from a man aged 50 to 59 who received an inactivated influenza vaccine. The material sequenced was PBMCs from blood, taken 4 to 6 days after vaccination.

CDR3 DNA: TGTGCCACCAGTGATTCGGACAGCTACGAGCAGTACTTC. Translation: CATSDSDSYEQYF. The chain is built from TRBV24-1 and TRBJ2-7; D may be TRBD1 (6 bases). V shed 2 bases and J shed 3 bases, with 7 bases lying between them. CDR1 is KGHDR, CDR2 SFDVKD, per germline. This CDR3 is 13 amino acids long.